The TCR beta chain under discussion was sequenced for a study of blood T cell repertoires in COVID-19 (dated by TCRdb to 2020 to 2022). As for the study more broadly: The collaborator samples originated in the United States, Italy and Spain and spanned the acute and convalescent phases of COVID-19. The prospective study material was composed of cDNA or gDNA derived from T cells, B-cell-depleted T cells, or PBMCs. Deeply sampled blood TCRbeta repertoires from subjects exposed to, actively infected with, or recovered from COVID-19 were included in the dataset. A freely available public database, intended as a resource for researchers studying the immune response to SARS-CoV-2, is where the repertoires were released. Samples came from the ongoing ImmuneRACE study (first 160 participants) plus 1,254 subjects from 6 global collaborators. Sample metadata almost always included a de-identified subject ID, COVID-19 status, age in years and sex. Where available, HLA class I and class II types were obtained from metadata supplied by the sample provider rather than from assay-based typing. On the study overall, not on this receptor specifically: How much clinical and demographic metadata was included differed by source and by participant, and the metadata was provided uncurated.

The immunoSEQ Assay, a bias-controlled multiplex PCR, was used to amplify TCRbeta CDR3 regions from genomic DNA. As for the authors' bioinformatics: The number of nucleated cells in each sample was estimated from the amplification of reference gene primers within the assay. Sequence reads were collapsed and filtered to measure the absolute abundance of every unique TCRbeta CDR3 rearrangement. For each sample, productive Simpson clonality was calculated by taking the square root of Simpson's diversity index across productive rearrangements. The table comes from immuneACCESS by way of TCRdb, which keeps in-frame sequences with V and J called. Part of the clones is missing from these tables; in studies checked, under half for an unresolved V gene and the rest for unknown reasons. D and trimming come from the DNA, and the V and J calls and clone size come from that table. Present in this sample are approximately 200,000 clones, about 95% of which were seen just once. The leading ten clones occupy roughly 0.7% of the sample.

In Seattle, one collaborating source enrolled patients while the infection was active and tracked those patients longitudinally over the course of disease. Whole blood was collected in K2EDTA tubes by collaborating institutions according to the institutions' own protocols. For TCRbeta analysis, collaborator samples were shipped as frozen whole blood, as isolated PBMCs, or as DNA extracted from either sample type. This clone was seen a few times. Its antigen specificity is not known. No base-level quality is on record; no much larger clone is a single base apart. This specimen includes other DNA sequences encoding the same CDR3. The CDR3 covers 11 residues, taking in both the cysteine and the phenylalanine. Left in the record is the CDR3 DNA by itself, 33 bases read in frame from the first base. V lost 3 bases and J lost 6 bases; the stretch between them is 9 bases long. The germline V gene (reference sequence) specifies DFQATT as CDR1 and SNEGSKA as CDR2.

This TCR was sampled from a man aged 30 to 45 with COVID-19, enrolled during active disease. Sequencing used peripheral blood. The V and J genes are TRBV20-1 and TRBJ2-7, with TRBD1 as a weak D call on 5 bases. The CDR3 protein: CSARSGFEQYF. The nucleotides read TGCAGTGCTAGGTCAGGGTTCGAGCAGTACTTC.